These T cell receptor beta chains were read from a single sample in a study of response to subunit inactivated influenza vaccine. One entry per CDR3 protein results from TCRdb running MiXCR on the RT-PCR reads. The table has 150,000 to 200,000 distinct CDR3 sequences, under 13% seen once; the top ten hold roughly 12%. Sample: non-naive T cells sorted from PBMCs, taken roughly 45 days after vaccination. These receptors were taken from a man aged 50 to 59 who received an inactivated influenza vaccine. CDR3s include the opening cysteine and the closing phenylalanine or tryptophan. Fields, in order: clone size, D gene, CDR3 length, J gene, V gene, CDR3 protein, CDR3 DNA. D genes are given only for firm matches. Not all rows give a size; the values are once, few, many and, for expanded clones, a class.

abundance: NA
d_gene: TRBD1
len: 17
j_gene: TRBJ1-5
v_gene: TRBV30
CDR3aa: CAWSPGTGGQGHQPQHF
CDR3nt: TGTGCCTGGAGCCCCGGGACAGGGGGCCAAGGACATCAGCCCCAGCATTTT

abundance: NA
d_gene: TRBD1
len: 15
j_gene: TRBJ2-6
v_gene: TRBV11-3
CDR3aa: CASSLGQGGANVLTF
CDR3nt: TGTGCCAGCAGCTTGGGACAGGGAGGGGCCAACGTCCTGACTTTC

abundance: few
d_gene: TRBD1
len: 16
j_gene: TRBJ2-4
v_gene: TRBV5-1
CDR3aa: CASSSALQGAKNIQYF
CDR3nt: TGCGCCAGCAGCTCTGCTTTACAGGGGGCCAAAAACATTCAGTACTTC

abundance: many
d_gene: TRBD1
len: 16
j_gene: TRBJ1-3
v_gene: TRBV5-4
CDR3aa: CASSQGTGFSGNTIYF
CDR3nt: TGTGCCAGCAGCCAGGGGACAGGGTTCTCTGGAAACACCATATATTTT

abundance: many
d_gene: TRBD2
len: 13
j_gene: TRBJ2-1
v_gene: TRBV5-1
CDR3aa: CASSLALAGEQFF
CDR3nt: TGCGCCAGCAGCTTGGCTCTAGCGGGAGAGCAGTTCTTC

abundance: NA
d_gene: TRBD1
len: 16
j_gene: TRBJ2-3
v_gene: TRBV20-1
CDR3aa: CSARDLRKQGADTQYF
CDR3nt: TGCAGTGCTAGAGATCTACGGAAACAGGGGGCCGATACGCAGTATTTT

abundance: many
d_gene: NA
len: 8
j_gene: TRBJ1-1
v_gene: TRBV20-1
CDR3aa: CSANWAFF
CDR3nt: TGCAGTGCTAATTGGGCTTTCTTT

abundance: NA
d_gene: TRBD2
len: 19
j_gene: TRBJ2-3
v_gene: TRBV6-2/TRBV6-3
CDR3aa: CASSYQTSGRDYNTDTQYF
CDR3nt: TGTGCCAGCAGTTACCAGACTAGCGGGAGAGACTACAACACAGATACGCAGTATTTT

abundance: NA
d_gene: NA
len: 15
j_gene: TRBJ1-2
v_gene: TRBV12-2
CDR3aa: CASRFVSGYNYGYTF
CDR3nt: TGTGCAAGTCGCTTTGTTTCGGGGTATAACTATGGCTACACCTTC

abundance: few
d_gene: NA
len: 14
j_gene: TRBJ2-1
v_gene: TRBV18
CDR3aa: CASSPSRTVIEQFF
CDR3nt: TGTGCCAGCTCACCCTCCAGGACAGTTATTGAGCAGTTCTTC

abundance: NA
d_gene: NA
len: 12
j_gene: TRBJ2-7
v_gene: TRBV10-3
CDR3aa: CAVGGGHYEQYF
CDR3nt: TGTGCCGTTGGAGGAGGGCACTACGAGCAGTACTTC

abundance: NA
d_gene: TRBD2
len: 16
j_gene: TRBJ2-5
v_gene: TRBV20-1
CDR3aa: CSARRGLAGFGETQYF
CDR3nt: TGCAGTGCTAGACGAGGACTAGCGGGATTTGGAGAGACCCAGTACTTC

abundance: NA
d_gene: NA
len: 15
j_gene: TRBJ2-7
v_gene: TRBV21-1
CDR3aa: CASSSGTGAFYEQYF
CDR3nt: TGTGCCAGCAGCTCCGGGACAGGGGCGTTTTACGAGCAGTACTTC

abundance: NA
d_gene: TRBD2
len: 18
j_gene: TRBJ2-1
v_gene: TRBV5-1
CDR3aa: CASSSGLAGHGMYNEQFF
CDR3nt: TGCGCCAGCAGCTCGGGACTAGCGGGACACGGTATGTACAATGAGCAGTTCTTC

abundance: many
d_gene: NA
len: 16
j_gene: TRBJ2-7
v_gene: TRBV20-1
CDR3aa: CSARDLRARSSYEQYF
CDR3nt: TGCAGTGCTAGAGATCTTCGCGCCCGATCCTCCTACGAGCAGTACTTC

abundance: few
d_gene: NA
len: 15
j_gene: TRBJ2-5
v_gene: TRBV28
CDR3aa: CASSLLHSGSETQYF
CDR3nt: TGTGCCAGCAGTTTGCTACACTCGGGGTCGGAGACCCAGTACTTC

abundance: few
d_gene: TRBD1
len: 16
j_gene: TRBJ2-2
v_gene: TRBV6-2/TRBV6-3
CDR3aa: CASSRTGLSNTGELFF
CDR3nt: TGTGCCAGCAGTAGGACAGGGCTTTCGAACACCGGGGAGCTGTTTTTT

abundance: NA
d_gene: NA
len: 12
j_gene: TRBJ2-7
v_gene: TRBV28
CDR3aa: CASSLLPCEQYF
CDR3nt: TGTGCCAGCAGTTTATTACCCTGCGAGCAGTACTTC

abundance: few
d_gene: TRBD1
len: 15
j_gene: TRBJ2-6
v_gene: TRBV10-3
CDR3aa: CATTTGSSGANVLTF
CDR3nt: TGTGCCACTACGACAGGGAGCTCTGGGGCCAACGTCCTGACTTTC

abundance: few
d_gene: TRBD1
len: 15
j_gene: TRBJ2-2
v_gene: TRBV6-5
CDR3aa: CASSSIQGAAGELFF
CDR3nt: TGTGCCAGCAGTTCCATCCAGGGGGCGGCCGGGGAGCTGTTTTTT

abundance: NA
d_gene: TRBD1
len: 16
j_gene: TRBJ1-5
v_gene: TRBV19
CDR3aa: CASSIGTGGMGVAQHF
CDR3nt: TGTGCCAGTAGTATCGGGACAGGGGGCATGGGGGTCGCCCAGCATTTT

abundance: few
d_gene: NA
len: 14
j_gene: TRBJ2-5
v_gene: TRBV4-2
CDR3aa: CASSQVDGTGTQYF
CDR3nt: TGTGCCAGCAGCCAAGTAGACGGCACGGGGACCCAGTACTTC

abundance: NA
d_gene: TRBD1
len: 17
j_gene: TRBJ2-2
v_gene: TRBV9
CDR3aa: CASSVDGQGFWTGELFF
CDR3nt: TGTGCCAGCAGCGTTGACGGACAGGGGTTTTGGACCGGGGAGCTGTTTTTT

abundance: many
d_gene: NA
len: 15
j_gene: TRBJ1-2
v_gene: TRBV4-3
CDR3aa: CASSQDPNNKYGYTF
CDR3nt: TGCGCCAGCAGCCAAGATCCAAACAACAAATATGGCTACACCTTC

abundance: few
d_gene: TRBD2
len: 15
j_gene: TRBJ2-1
v_gene: TRBV6-1
CDR3aa: CASRRGLAGVSEQFF
CDR3nt: TGTGCCAGCAGACGGGGACTAGCGGGAGTAAGTGAGCAGTTCTTC

abundance: many
d_gene: NA
len: 12
j_gene: TRBJ1-5
v_gene: TRBV28
CDR3aa: CASSLGNQPQHF
CDR3nt: TGTGCCAGCAGTTTAGGCAATCAGCCCCAGCATTTT

abundance: NA
d_gene: NA
len: 11
j_gene: TRBJ1-1
v_gene: TRBV28
CDR3aa: CASLVGTEAFF
CDR3nt: TGTGCCAGCCTAGTCGGTACCGAAGCTTTCTTT